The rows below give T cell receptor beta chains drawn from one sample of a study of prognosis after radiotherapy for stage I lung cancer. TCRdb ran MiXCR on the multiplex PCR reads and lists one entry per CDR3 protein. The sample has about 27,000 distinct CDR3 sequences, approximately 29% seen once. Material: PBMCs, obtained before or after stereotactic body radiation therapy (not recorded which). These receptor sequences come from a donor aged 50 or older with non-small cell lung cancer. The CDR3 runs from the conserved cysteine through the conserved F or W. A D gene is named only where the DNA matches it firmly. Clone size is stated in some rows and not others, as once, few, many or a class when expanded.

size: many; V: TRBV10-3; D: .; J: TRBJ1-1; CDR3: CAISESRGSLNTEAFF; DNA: TGTGCCATCAGTGAGTCTAGGGGCAGCTTGAACACTGAAGCTTTCTTT
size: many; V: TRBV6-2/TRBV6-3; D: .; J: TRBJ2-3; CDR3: CASSENPARDTQYF; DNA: TGTGCCAGCAGTGAAAACCCGGCCCGGGATACGCAGTATTTT
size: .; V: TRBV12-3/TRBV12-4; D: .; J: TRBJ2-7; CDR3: CASSFHYEQYF; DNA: TGTGCCAGCAGTTTTCACTACGAGCAGTACTTC
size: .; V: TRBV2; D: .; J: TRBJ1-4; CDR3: CASKLDLGLSNEKLFF; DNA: TGTGCCAGCAAACTAGACCTCGGACTTTCCAATGAAAAACTGTTTTTT
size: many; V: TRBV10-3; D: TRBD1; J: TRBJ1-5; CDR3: CAITGGLGQPQHF; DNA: TGTGCCATCACAGGGGGCTTGGGTCAGCCCCAGCATTTT
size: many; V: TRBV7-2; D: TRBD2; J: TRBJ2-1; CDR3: CASSPGTRLRQFF; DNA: TGTGCCAGCAGCCCTGGGACTAGACTTCGGCAGTTCTTC
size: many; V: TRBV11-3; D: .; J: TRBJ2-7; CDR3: CASSSPLDRSKEQYF; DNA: TGTGCCAGCAGCTCGCCATTGGACAGATCGAAGGAGCAGTACTTC
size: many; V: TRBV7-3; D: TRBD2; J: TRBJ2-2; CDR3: CASSSGVSAGELFF; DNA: TGTGCCAGCAGTAGCGGGGTCAGCGCCGGGGAGCTGTTTTTT
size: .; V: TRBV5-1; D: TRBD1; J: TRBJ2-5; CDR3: CASSPQGAEGQTQYF; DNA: TGCGCCAGCAGCCCCCAGGGGGCGGAGGGACAGACCCAGTACTTC
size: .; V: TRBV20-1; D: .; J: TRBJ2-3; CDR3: CSARYIGTDTQYF; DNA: TGCAGTGCCCGCTATATTGGCACAGATACGCAGTATTTT
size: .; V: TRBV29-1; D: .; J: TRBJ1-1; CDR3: CSVYYDRAFF; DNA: TGCAGCGTTTATTACGACCGGGCTTTCTTT
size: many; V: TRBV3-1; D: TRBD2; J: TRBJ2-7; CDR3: CASSQRSSGSGRYF; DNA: TGTGCCAGCAGCCAACGTTCCAGCGGGAGTGGAAGGTACTTC
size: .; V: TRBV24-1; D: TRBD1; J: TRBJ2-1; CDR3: CATSLRDSTYNEQFF; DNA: TGTGCCACCAGTCTCCGGGACAGTACCTACAATGAGCAGTTCTTC
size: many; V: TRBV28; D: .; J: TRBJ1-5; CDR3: CASSLSVTAPQHF; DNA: TGTGCCAGCAGTTTATCGGTCACTGCGCCCCAGCATTTT
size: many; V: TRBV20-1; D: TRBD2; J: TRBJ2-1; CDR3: CSARGLAEEQFF; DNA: TGCAGTGCTAGAGGACTAGCGGAAGAGCAGTTCTTC
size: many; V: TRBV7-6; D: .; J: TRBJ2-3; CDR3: CASSNSGPPRDTQYF; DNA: TGTGCCAGCAGCAATTCGGGTCCACCCCGAGATACGCAGTATTTT
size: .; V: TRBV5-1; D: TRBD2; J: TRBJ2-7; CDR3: CASSPSSGDYEQYF; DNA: TGCGCCAGCAGCCCCTCTAGCGGAGACTACGAGCAGTACTTC
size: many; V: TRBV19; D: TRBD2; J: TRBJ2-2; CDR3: CASSMGPGLAGVPGELFF; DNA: TGTGCCAGTAGTATGGGGCCGGGACTAGCGGGAGTCCCCGGGGAGCTGTTTTTT
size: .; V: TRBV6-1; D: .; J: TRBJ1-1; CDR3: CASRPGWGEEAEAFF; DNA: TGTGCCAGCAGGCCGGGGTGGGGAGAGGAGGCTGAAGCTTTCTTT
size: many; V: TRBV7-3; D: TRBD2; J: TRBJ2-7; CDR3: CASSLAASGTHYEQYF; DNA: TGTGCCAGCAGCTTAGCGGCTAGCGGGACCCACTACGAGCAGTACTTC
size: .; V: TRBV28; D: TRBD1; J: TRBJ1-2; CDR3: CASSPDRGVYGYTF; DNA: TGTGCCAGCAGTCCCGACAGGGGCGTCTATGGCTACACCTTC
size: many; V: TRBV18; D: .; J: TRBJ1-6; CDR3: CASSRRTADSPLHF; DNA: TGTGCCAGCTCACGTAGGACAGCTGATTCACCCCTCCACTTT
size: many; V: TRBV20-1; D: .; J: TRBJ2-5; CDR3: CSARAADQETQYF; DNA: TGCAGTGCTAGAGCGGCGGATCAAGAGACCCAGTACTTC
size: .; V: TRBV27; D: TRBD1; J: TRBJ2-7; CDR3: CASRKTGIISYEQYF; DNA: TGTGCCAGCAGGAAGACAGGGATAATCTCCTACGAGCAGTACTTC
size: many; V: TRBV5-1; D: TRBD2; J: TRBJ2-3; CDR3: CASKRGTTDTQYF; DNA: TGCGCCAGTAAGCGGGGTACCACAGATACGCAGTATTTT
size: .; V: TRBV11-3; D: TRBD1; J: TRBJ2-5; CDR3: CASSPPVSGGSMGETHYF; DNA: TGTGCCAGCAGCCCACCGGTCTCAGGGGGCTCGATGGGTGAGACCCACTACTTC
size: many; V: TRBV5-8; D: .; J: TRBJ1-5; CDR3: CASSLVLQPQHF; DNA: TGTGCCAGCAGCTTGGTTTTGCAGCCCCAGCATTTT
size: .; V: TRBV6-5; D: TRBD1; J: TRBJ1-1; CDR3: CASIYPTGEAFF; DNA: TGTGCCAGCATTTACCCGACAGGGGAAGCTTTCTTT
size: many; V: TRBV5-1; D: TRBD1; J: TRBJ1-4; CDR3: CASSWGDRDEKLFF; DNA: TGCGCCAGCAGCTGGGGGGACAGGGATGAAAAACTGTTTTTT
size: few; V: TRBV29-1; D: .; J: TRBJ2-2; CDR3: CSGHADTGELFF; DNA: TGCAGCGGACACGCCGACACCGGGGAGCTGTTTTTT
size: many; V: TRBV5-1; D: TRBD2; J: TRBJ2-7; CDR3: CASSWGLAGTYEQYF; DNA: TGCGCCAGCAGCTGGGGACTAGCGGGGACCTACGAGCAGTACTTC
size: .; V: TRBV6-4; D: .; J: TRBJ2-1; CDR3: CASSTGKANNEQFF; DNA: TGTGCCAGCAGTACTGGGAAAGCGAACAATGAGCAGTTCTTC
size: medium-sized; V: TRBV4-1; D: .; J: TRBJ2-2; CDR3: CASRLTGELFF; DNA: TGCGCCAGCAGACTCACCGGGGAGCTGTTTTTT
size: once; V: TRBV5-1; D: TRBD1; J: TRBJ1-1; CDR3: CASSLGDREAEAFF; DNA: TGCGCCAGCAGCTTGGGAGACAGGGAGGCTGAAGCTTTCTTT
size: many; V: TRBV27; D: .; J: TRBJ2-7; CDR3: CASSFSRTGRGGEQYF; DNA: TGTGCCAGCAGTTTTTCCCGGACAGGGAGGGGTGGCGAGCAGTACTTC
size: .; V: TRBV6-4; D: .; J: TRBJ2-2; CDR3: CASSEDNTGELFF; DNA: TGTGCCAGCAGTGAAGACAACACCGGGGAGCTGTTTTTT
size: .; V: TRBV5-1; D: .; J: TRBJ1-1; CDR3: CASSLDRANTEAFF; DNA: TGCGCCAGCAGCTTGGACAGGGCGAACACTGAAGCTTTCTTT
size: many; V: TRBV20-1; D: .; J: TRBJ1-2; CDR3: CSARDRGGYTF; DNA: TGCAGTGCTAGAGATCGAGGTGGCTACACCTTC